Each of the 10 T cell receptor beta chains below was sequenced from the same sample in a study of blood T cell repertoires in COVID-19. TCRdb's table, derived via immunoSEQ multiplex PCR, lists solely in-frame clones and lacks some. The sample records 270,000 or so clones, 90% being singletons. Sequenced: PBMCs or T cells enriched from blood (not recorded which). All receptors derive from a woman in her twenties or thirties with acute COVID-19.

CDR3 region: CASSSTGAGNTEAFF. The CDR3 region has the DNA TGTGCCAGCAGTTCCACAGGGGCAGGGAACACTGAAGCTTTCTTT. The chain carries TRBV28 and TRBJ1-1, with 7 bases aligning to TRBD1. The V segment lost 4 bases and the J segment 1 base; nucleotides outside the gene matches: 6. Germline V lookup: CDR1 MDHEN, CDR2 SYDVKM. CDR3 length: 15 residues.

The chain has TRBV2 and TRBJ2-7, with D perhaps TRBD2 (6 bases). CDR1 is SNHLY and CDR2 is FYNNEI in the germline V gene. This CDR3 is 16 amino acids long. Trimming shortened V by 4 bases and J by 2 bases, and 18 bases separated the two germline ends. CDR3 sequence: CASSVTGTLTAYEQYF. DNA of the CDR3: TGTGCCAGCAGTGTAACCGGGACTTTAACCGCCTACGAGCAGTACTTC.

The chain employs TRBV2 and TRBJ2-2; possible D gene TRBD2, 5 bases. The germline V and J ends were trimmed by 3 bases and 7 bases, with 9 bases remaining between them. The CDR3 extends over 13 amino acids. Germline assignment: CDR1 SNHLY and CDR2 FYNNEI. The CDR3 here is CASSEGGLGELFF. The CDR3 DNA sequence: TGTGCCAGCAGTGAGGGCGGGCTCGGGGAGCTGTTTTTT.

The chain employs TRBV28 and TRBJ2-2; possible D gene TRBD1, 5 bases. Germline V CDR1 and CDR2: MDHEN, SYDVKM. The CDR3 sequence is 18 residues long. Trimming cost V 5 bases and J 0 bases, with 19 bases left between them. Written as DNA, the CDR3 is TGTGCCAGCAGTGTGGGGCGCAGGGAACGATCGAACACCGGGGAGCTGTTTTTT. Translating gives CASSVGRRERSNTGELFF. Drawing the rest from reference TRBV28 and TRBJ2-2, the complete variable domain is DVKVTQSSRYLVKRTGEKVFLECVQDMDHENMFWYRQDPGLGLRLIYFSYDVKMKEKGDIPEGYSVSREKKERFSLILESASTNQTSMYLCASSVGRRERSNTGELFFGEGSRLTVL.

DNA for the CDR3: TGCGCCAGCAGCCAAGGTTCCTCCTCATTTGCCCGCGGCATCGGCTTCACTGAAGCTTTCTTT. Translated: CASSQGSSSFARGIGFTEAFF. V usage is TRBV4-1 and J usage is TRBJ1-1; D remains unclear. The CDR3 runs 21 residues. Per the germline V gene, CDR1 is MGHRA and CDR2 is YSYEKL. V lost 1 base and J 4 bases, leaving 31 bases between the germline ends.

V and J are TRBV10-3 and TRBJ2-7, with 9 bases matching TRBD1. After removal of 6 bases from V and 3 bases from J, the junction contained 6 bases not matched to a gene. Germline values: CDR1 ENHRY, CDR2 SYGVKD. The CDR3 has 14 amino acids. The CDR3 sequence is CAIRGTGTHYEQYF. DNA for the CDR3: TGTGCCATCAGGGGGACAGGGACCCACTACGAGCAGTACTTC.

This rearrangement joins TRBV3-1 (or the pseudogene TRBV3-2) to TRBJ2-3; possible D gene TRBD2, 6 bases. Per the germline V gene, CDR1 is LGHDT and CDR2 is YNNKEL (reference sequence). V lost 3 bases, J lost 6 bases, and 13 bases lay in between. The CDR3 has 14 amino acids. DNA for the CDR3: TGTGCCAGCAGCCATGGTAATGGGGGGGATACGCAGTATTTT. This gives the protein CASSHGNGGDTQYF.

This chain links TRBV19 with TRBJ1-5; D is ambiguous. Germline CDR1 LNHDA, CDR2 SQIVND (reference sequence). The CDR3 is 12 amino acids. Trimming stripped 1 base from V and 11 bases from J, with 9 bases between. The CDR3 is CASSIGALAQHF. For the CDR3, the DNA is TGTGCCAGTAGTATAGGGGCCTTGGCCCAGCATTTT.

This clone was seen only once. The rearrangement joins TRBV5-4 to TRBJ2-2, with 7 bases lining up with TRBD2. The CDR3 extends over 15 amino acids. With 4 bases clipped from V and 2 bases from J, the junction kept 5 bases outside the gene matches. Germline-derived CDR1 and CDR2 are SGHNT and YYREEE (reference sequence). This CDR3 reads CASSHRDYNTGELFF. Written as DNA, the CDR3 is TGTGCCAGCAGCCATAGGGACTACAACACCGGGGAGCTGTTTTTT.

About this clone: Other DNA sequences in this specimen translate into the identical CDR3. The rearrangement uses TRBV12-3 or TRBV12-4 and TRBJ1-5, with TRBD1 as a possible D gene (6 bases). V shed 5 bases and J shed 4 bases, with 9 bases lying between them. The CDR3 is 13 residues long. The CDR3 spells CASSLTGNQPQHF. CDR3 bases: TGTGCCAGCAGTCTGACAGGTAATCAGCCCCAGCATTTT.